The 21 T cell receptor beta chains below all came from one sample that was sequenced in a study of cytomegalovirus exposure and HLA in healthy donors. PCR was performed using 60 Vbeta and 13 Jbeta primers. TCRdb's copy holds only in-frame clones and misses some; the assay was immunoSEQ multiplex PCR. This table holds 100,000 to 120,000 clones, 67% found once. The sequencing input was PBMCs. The receptors here all came from a young man in good health and CMV-seropositive.

The gene calls are TRBV28 and TRBJ2-3, with a tentative D call TRBD2 (5 bases). Germline V gene lookup returns CDR1 MDHEN and CDR2 SYDVKM. V was trimmed by 6 bases and J by 0 bases, leaving 7 bases between them. The CDR3 totals 13 residues. CDR3 protein: CASRGASTDTQYF. For the CDR3, the DNA is TGTGCCAGCAGGGGAGCGAGCACAGATACGCAGTATTTT.

V and J are TRBV14 and TRBJ2-7, with a weak D call TRBD1 (6 bases). The V end lost 0 bases, the J end lost 3 bases, and 21 bases lay between the germline ends. Looked up from germline, CDR1 is SGHDN and CDR2 is FVKESK. The CDR3 extends over 18 amino acids. The CDR3 bases are TGTGCCAGCAGCCAAGAATATCTGGTGGGACATATAAACTACGAGCAGTACTTC. Translation: CASSQEYLVGHINYEQYF.

The genes are TRBV28 and TRBJ1-3, with D tentatively TRBD1 (6 bases). Germline V lookup: CDR1 MDHEN, CDR2 SYDVKM. The CDR3 contains 15 residues. Trimming left V 8 bases short and J 2 bases short, with 16 bases between. The CDR3 coding sequence is TGTGCCAGCGGAATACAGGGCTCCGCTGGAAACACCATATATTTT. Protein product: CASGIQGSAGNTIYF.

The rearrangement uses TRBV7-7 and TRBJ2-5; 11 nucleotides align to TRBD2. The CDR3 runs to 15 residues. The germline CDR1 and CDR2 sequences are SSHAT and FNYEAQ (reference sequence). Trimming cost V 5 bases and J 4 bases; bases outside gene matches: 6. The CDR3 DNA sequence: TGTGCCAGCAGCCGCAGACTAGCGGGGAGAGAGACCCAGTACTTC. Translation: CASSRRLAGRETQYF.

The chain links TRBV2 to TRBJ1-4; 8 bases align to TRBD1. The germline V gene has CDR1 SNHLY and CDR2 FYNNEI. V gave up 8 bases and J gave up 1 base; unmatched junction bases: 9. The CDR3 has 16 residues. The DNA of the CDR3 is TGTGCCAGCCAGGCGGCGGACAGGGTAACTAATGAAAAACTGTTTTTT. It specifies CASQAADRVTNEKLFF. Together with reference TRBV2 and TRBJ1-4, the CDR3 gives the full variable domain: EPEVTQTPSHQVTQMGQEVILRCVPISNHLYFYWYRQILGQKVEFLVSFYNNEISEKSEIFDDQFSVERPDGSNFTLKIRSTKLEDSAMYFCASQAADRVTNEKLFFGSGTQLSVL.

The chain links TRBV7-3 to TRBJ2-3; 9 positions agree with TRBD2. Germline CDR1 reads SGHTA; CDR2 reads FQGTGA. The length of the CDR3 is 15 residues. V lost 5 bases, J lost 0 bases, and 3 bases stayed unmatched. The CDR3 here is CASSRSGGSTDTQYF. In DNA, the CDR3 is TGTGCCAGCAGCCGTAGCGGGGGAAGCACAGATACGCAGTATTTT.

The chain uses TRBV6-5 and TRBJ1-2, with a weak D call TRBD1 (6 bases). The CDR3 is 14 amino acids. Trimming took 2 bases from V and 8 from J, leaving 15 bases between them. Germline lookup yields CDR1 MNHEY and CDR2 SVGAGI. CDR3 protein: CASSYQPNQGGYTF. DNA for the CDR3: TGTGCCAGCAGTTACCAACCCAACCAGGGGGGCTACACCTTC.

The chain uses TRBV27 and TRBJ2-7; the match to TRBD1 covers 10 bases. The CDR3 length is 17 residues. J gave up 6 bases and V 3 bases, and 14 bases lay outside the gene matches. CDR1 MNHEY and CDR2 SMNVEV come from the germline V gene (reference sequence). CDR3 DNA sequence: TGTGCCAGCAGTTTCCTAAGCCCCGGGACAGGGGCGAGCGAGCAGTACTTC. The encoded protein is CASSFLSPGTGASEQYF.

This clone was counted a few times. V gene TRBV12-5 combines with J gene TRBJ1-2; D is uncertain. CDR1 is LGHNT and CDR2 is FRNRAP in the germline V gene. The CDR3 loop spans 12 amino acids. Trimming removed 1 base at V and 4 bases at J, with 4 bases between. CDR3 DNA sequence: TGTGCTAGTGGTTTGGGCGGCTATGGCTACACCTTC. Translated: CASGLGGYGYTF.

V usage is TRBV14 and J usage is TRBJ1-2, with D tentatively TRBD1 (6 bases). The germline V gene encodes CDR1 SGHDN and CDR2 FVKESK. The ends were cut back, 4 bases at V and 1 base at J, with 7 bases in the middle. CDR3 length: 13 amino acids. The CDR3 region is CASSPRGNYGYTF. As DNA, the CDR3 is TGTGCCAGCAGCCCCAGGGGTAACTATGGCTACACCTTC.

This clone was seen once. V and J are TRBV11-1 and TRBJ2-3, with D unclear. In germline, CDR1 is SGHAT, CDR2 FQDESV (reference sequence). The CDR3 contains 17 residues. Deletions cut 5 bases from V and 1 base from J, with 19 bases between. This CDR3 reads CASSPPSAQTGTDTQYF. The CDR3 DNA sequence: TGTGCCAGCAGCCCTCCCAGCGCCCAGACTGGCACAGATACGCAGTATTTT. Full variable domain (outside the CDR3, taken from reference TRBV11-1 and TRBJ2-3): EAEVAQSPRYKITEKSQAVAFWCDPISGHATLYWYRQILGQGPELLVQFQDESVVDDSQLPKDRFSAERLKGVDSTLKIQPAELGDSAMYLCASSPPSAQTGTDTQYFGPGTRLTVL.

The V and J genes are TRBV6-5 and TRBJ1-1; TRBD1 is a possible D gene (6 bases). The V gene's germline CDR1 is MNHEY and CDR2 SVGAGI. Trimming removed 4 bases from V and 3 bases from J, with 12 bases in between. CDR3 length equals 14 residues. CDR3 sequence: CASSWGQPHTEAFF. The DNA for the CDR3 is TGTGCCAGCAGTTGGGGGCAGCCACACACTGAAGCTTTCTTT.

This sequence joins TRBV6-5 and TRBJ1-5, with D possibly matching TRBD1 (6 bases). CDR1 MNHEY and CDR2 SVGAGI come from the germline V gene. Trimming left V 7 bases short and J 5 bases short, with 15 bases between. There are 14 residues in the CDR3. The CDR3 DNA is TGTGCCAGCAAACCTGGGGACAATCATCAGCCCCAGCATTTT. It encodes CASKPGDNHQPQHF.

The chain uses TRBV7-2 and TRBJ2-2; 8 nucleotides agree with TRBD1. CDR1 and CDR2 (germline): SGHTA, FQGNSA. The CDR3 extends over 16 amino acids. V lost 4 bases and J lost 5; bases outside the gene matches: 9. CDR3 bases: TGTGCCAGCAGCTGGGCGGGGCAGGGGGCGACCGGGGAGCTGTTTTTT. The encoded protein is CASSWAGQGATGELFF.

Only a few counts were recorded for this clone. CDR3 in amino acids: CASSATTTNTQYF. DNA of the CDR3: TGTGCCAGCAGTGCGACCACCACTAATACGCAGTATTTT. This chain connects TRBV27 to TRBJ2-3, with no clear D. CDR1 is MNHEY, CDR2 SMNVEV, per germline (reference sequence). The CDR3 has 13 residues. V lost 5 bases to trimming and J lost 7 bases, with 13 bases between them.

This chain joins TRBV12-5 and TRBJ1-1; weak D call: TRBD1 (6 bases). V lost 7 bases and J 5 bases, leaving 14 bases between the germline ends. Germline assignment: CDR1 LGHNT and CDR2 FRNRAP. The CDR3 is 13 amino acids. CDR3 DNA: TGTGCTAGTGCCGCACAGGGTCTGACTGAAGCTTTCTTT. It codes for CASAAQGLTEAFF.

The genes are TRBV29-1 and TRBJ2-5; 9 bases agree with TRBD2. CDR1 is SQVTM and CDR2 is ANQGSEA in the germline V gene. The CDR3 has 14 amino acids. V lost 3 bases to trimming and J lost 4 bases; unmatched junction nucleotides: 6. The CDR3 coding sequence is TGCAGCGTTGATGGCGGGGGGGCCGGAGAGACCCAGTACTTC. This translates into CSVDGGGAGETQYF.

Worth noting for this clone: A read error may produce the germline difference seen at one junction end. The V gene is TRBV7-9, the J gene TRBJ2-5; D is unclear. The CDR3 loop spans 14 amino acids. The germline V gene encodes CDR1 SEHNR and CDR2 FQNEAQ (reference sequence). Written as DNA, the CDR3 is TGTTCCAGCAGCTCCCCAGGATTCGAAGAGACCCAGTACTTC. Its protein product is CSSSSPGFEETQYF.

The gene calls are TRBV19 and TRBJ2-1; a possible D gene is TRBD1 (5 bases). This CDR3 has 14 amino acids. Trimming removed 5 bases from V and 5 bases from J, with 13 bases in between. Looked up from germline, CDR1 is LNHDA and CDR2 is SQIVND (reference sequence). The CDR3 here is CASSWVGANNEQFF. For the CDR3, the DNA is TGTGCCAGTAGTTGGGTAGGGGCGAACAATGAGCAGTTCTTC.

The genes are TRBV19 and TRBJ2-5; 7 bases are a match to TRBD1. Germline V lookup: CDR1 LNHDA, CDR2 SQIVND (reference sequence). V was pared by 5 bases and J by 1 base, with 7 bases of the junction left unmatched. The CDR3 consists of 15 residues. CDR3 residues: CASSQQGLGQETQYF. CDR3 coding DNA: TGTGCCAGTAGTCAACAGGGGTTGGGCCAAGAGACCCAGTACTTC.

CDR3 DNA: TGCGCCAGCAGACCAACAGGGGGGGAAGAGACCCAGTACTTC. Translated: CASRPTGGEETQYF. The chain joins TRBV5-1 to TRBJ2-5, with D perhaps matching TRBD1 (8 bases). Germline lookup yields CDR1 SGHRS and CDR2 YFSETQ. This CDR3 spans 14 amino acids. The ends were cut back, 5 bases at V and 3 bases at J, with 14 bases in the middle. Filled out from reference TRBV5-1 and TRBJ2-5, the complete variable domain reads KAGVTQTPRYLIKTRGQQVTLSCSPISGHRSVSWYQQTPGQGLQFLFEYFSETQRNKGNFPGRFSGRQFSNSRSEMNVSTLELGDSALYLCASRPTGGEETQYFGPGTRLLVL.